This T cell receptor beta chain was captured by sequencing in a study of blood T cell repertoires in COVID-19 (TCRdb year 2020). A note on the overall study: Samples covering the acute and convalescent phases of COVID-19 were provided by collaborators in the United States, Italy and Spain. The prospective study material was composed of cDNA or gDNA derived from T cells, B-cell-depleted T cells, or PBMCs. Deeply sampled blood TCRbeta repertoires from subjects exposed to, actively infected with, or recovered from COVID-19 were included in the dataset. The repertoires were released in a freely available public database intended as a resource for research on the immune response to SARS-CoV-2. The samples were drawn from the first 160 participants of the ongoing ImmuneRACE study and from 1,254 subjects provided by 6 global collaborators. The sample metadata nearly always contained a de-identified subject ID, COVID-19 status, age in years and sex. Where available, HLA class I and class II types were obtained from metadata supplied by the sample provider rather than from assay-based typing.

Collaborating institutions collected whole blood in K2EDTA tubes following their own protocols. For TCRbeta analysis, collaborator samples were shipped as frozen whole blood, as isolated PBMCs, or as DNA extracted from either sample type. CDR1 SGHNT and CDR2 YYREEE were looked up in the germline V gene (reference sequence). The germline V and J ends show losses of 0 bases and 4 bases respectively, and no gene match explains 3 bases of the junction. The CDR3, cysteine through phenylalanine, is 14 amino acids long. Only the CDR3 DNA stays, 42 bases, in frame from base 1. The immunoSEQ Assay, a bias-controlled multiplex PCR, was used to amplify TCRbeta CDR3 regions from genomic DNA. In the original analysis: Within the assay, amplification of reference gene primers was used to estimate how many nucleated cells each sample contained. To quantify the absolute abundance of each unique TCRbeta CDR3 rearrangement, sequence reads were collapsed and filtered. For each sample, productive Simpson clonality was calculated as the square root of Simpson's diversity index over productive rearrangements. Not all clones reach the TCRdb copy of this immuneACCESS table, which keeps in-frame sequences only. Checked studies attribute under half of the gap to unresolved V genes and leave the rest unexplained. V, J and clone size reflect that table, while D and trimming were determined from the DNA. The sample contains some 74,000 clones, about four fifths of them found a single time. The ten largest make up about 4.8% of the sample.

Study-wide conclusions, independent of this receptor: The amount of clinical and demographic metadata varied by source and participant and was provided uncurated.

This clone was recorded only once. The antigen this receptor binds is unknown. Base qualities are not recorded, but no much larger clone differs from it by a single base. This receptor chain uses TRBV5-4 and TRBJ1-1; 7 nucleotides in the junction match TRBD1. The origin of this receptor is a woman over 75 with active or convalescent COVID-19. The sequenced material came from peripheral blood. In nucleotides, the sequence is TGTGCCAGCAGCTTGGACAGGGGAAGCACTGAAGCTTTCTTT. It translates to CASSLDRGSTEAFF.